This T cell receptor (beta chain) was recovered during a study of shared clonotypes between healthy human individuals. Data came from immunoSEQ multiplex PCR; TCRdb stores just in-frame clones and leaves some out. The repertoire consists of 730,000 or so clones, with around 72% occurring once and the leading ten covering about 1.8%. The germline V gene has CDR1 SNHLY and CDR2 FYNNEI. V was cut by 0 bases and J by 0 bases, with 8 bases left in between. The CDR3 totals 16 residues. This clonotype was obtained from a woman in her 30s in good health. The chain couples TRBV2 to TRBJ2-2; D call uncertain. Material: memory CD4+ T cells sorted from blood. The subset is: CD45RA-negative fraction. The CDR3 here is CASSEAPSPNTGELFF. DNA for the CDR3: TGTGCCAGCAGTGAAGCTCCCAGCCCGAACACCGGGGAGCTGTTTTTT.